This T cell receptor (beta chain) emerged from a study of blood T cell repertoires in COVID-19. Study-wide context: Acute and convalescent COVID-19 specimens originated in the United States, Italy and Spain.

Original handling: Researchers report that nucleated cell counts were estimated from reference gene primer amplification. Profiling relied on immunoSEQ multiplex PCR, and the TCRdb table lists in-frame clones only, not all of them. V and J calls plus clone size are reproduced from that table; the DNA served to infer D and trimming. Counted here are 100,000 to 150,000 clones, about 77% occurring once; the ten biggest clones make up 20% to 30%. Losses at the gene ends were 5 bases for V and 2 bases for J; bases not matched to a gene: 12. CDR3 length: 17 amino acids. Germline V gene data show CDR1 as SGHTA and CDR2 as FQGNSA.

The TCR originated in a human donor in a cohort sampled during active COVID-19. This chain uses TRBV7-2 with TRBJ1-3; 7 bases map to TRBD1. The sample comprised peripheral blood. This chain's CDR3 is CASSPLLLTGAGNTIYF. The CDR3 DNA is TGTGCCAGCAGCCCACTATTACTCACAGGGGCTGGAAACACCATATATTTT.